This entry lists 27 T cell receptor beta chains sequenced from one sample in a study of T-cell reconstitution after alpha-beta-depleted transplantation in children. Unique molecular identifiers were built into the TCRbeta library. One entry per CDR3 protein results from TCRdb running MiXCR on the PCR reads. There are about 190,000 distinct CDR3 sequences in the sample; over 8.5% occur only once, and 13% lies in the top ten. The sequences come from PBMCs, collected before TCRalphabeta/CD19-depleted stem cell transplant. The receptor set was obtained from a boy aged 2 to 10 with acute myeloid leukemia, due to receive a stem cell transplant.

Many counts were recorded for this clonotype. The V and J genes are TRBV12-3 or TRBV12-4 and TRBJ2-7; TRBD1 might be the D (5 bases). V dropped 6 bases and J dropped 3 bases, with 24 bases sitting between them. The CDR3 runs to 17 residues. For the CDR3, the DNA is TGTGCCAGCAGCCTAAAAAGGCCGACAGTCCCGGACTACGAGCAGTACGTC. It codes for CASSLKRPTVPDYEQYV.

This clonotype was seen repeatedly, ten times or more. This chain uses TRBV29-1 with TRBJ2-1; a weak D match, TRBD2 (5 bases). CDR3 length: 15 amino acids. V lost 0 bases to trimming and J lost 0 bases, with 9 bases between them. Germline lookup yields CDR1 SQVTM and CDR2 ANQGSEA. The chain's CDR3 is CSVEDRGNSYNEQFF. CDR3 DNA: TGCAGCGTTGAAGATCGGGGTAACTCCTACAATGAGCAGTTCTTC.

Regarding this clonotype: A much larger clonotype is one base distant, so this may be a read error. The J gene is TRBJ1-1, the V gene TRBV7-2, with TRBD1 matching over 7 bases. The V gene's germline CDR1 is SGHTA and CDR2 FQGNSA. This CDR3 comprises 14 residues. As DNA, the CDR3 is TGTGCCAGCATCCCTCAACAGGGGACGGGTGAAGATTTCTTT. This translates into CASIPQQGTGEDFF. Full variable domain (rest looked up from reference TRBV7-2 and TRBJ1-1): GAGVSQSPSNKVTEKGKDVELRCDPISGHTALYWYRQSLGQGLEFLIYFQGNSAPDKSGLPSDRFSAERTGGSVSTLTIQRTQQEDSAVYLCASIPQQGTGEDFFGQGTRLTVV.

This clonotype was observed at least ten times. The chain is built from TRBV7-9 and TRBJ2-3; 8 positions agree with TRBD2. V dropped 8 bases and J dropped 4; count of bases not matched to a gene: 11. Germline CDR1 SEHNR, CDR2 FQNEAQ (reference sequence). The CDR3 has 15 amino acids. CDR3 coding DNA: TGTGCCAGCGCCCGTGGAGCGGGAGTATCAGATACGCAGTATTTT. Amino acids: CASARGAGVSDTQYF.

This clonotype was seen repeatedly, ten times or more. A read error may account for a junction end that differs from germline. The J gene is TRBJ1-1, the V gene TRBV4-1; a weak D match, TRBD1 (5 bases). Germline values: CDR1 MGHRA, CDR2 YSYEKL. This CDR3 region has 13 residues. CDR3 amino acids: CASSQGGNTEAFF. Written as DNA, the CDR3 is TGTGCCAGCAGTCAGGGCGGGAACACTGAAGCTTTCTTT.

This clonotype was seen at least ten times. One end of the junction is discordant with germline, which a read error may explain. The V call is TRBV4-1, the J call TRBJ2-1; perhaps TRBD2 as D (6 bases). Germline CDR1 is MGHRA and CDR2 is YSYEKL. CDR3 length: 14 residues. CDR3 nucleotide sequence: TGCGCCAGCAGCCAGGTAGCGGTCCAAAGTGAGCATTTCTTC. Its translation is CASSQVAVQSEHFF.

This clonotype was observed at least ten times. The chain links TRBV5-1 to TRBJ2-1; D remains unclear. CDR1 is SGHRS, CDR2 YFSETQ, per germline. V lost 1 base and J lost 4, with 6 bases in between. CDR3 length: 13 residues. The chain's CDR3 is CASSLTAYNEQFF. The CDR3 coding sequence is TGCGCCAGCAGCTTGACGGCATACAATGAGCAGTTCTTC.

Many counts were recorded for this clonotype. Here the CDR3 reads CASSPSSVIETQYF. The DNA for the CDR3 is TGTGCCAGCAGCCCCTCCTCAGTAATAGAGACCCAGTACTTC. The J gene is TRBJ2-5, the V gene TRBV11-2, with unresolved D. CDR1 is SGHAT, CDR2 FQNNGV, per germline. This CDR3 region has 14 residues. V was pared by 5 bases and J by 4 bases, with 14 bases between.

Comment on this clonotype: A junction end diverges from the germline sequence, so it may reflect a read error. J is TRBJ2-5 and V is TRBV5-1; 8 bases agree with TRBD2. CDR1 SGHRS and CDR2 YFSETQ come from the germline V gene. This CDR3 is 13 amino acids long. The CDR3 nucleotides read TGTGCCAGCAACGGGGGGGCGCGAGAGACCCAGTACTTC. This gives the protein CASNGGARETQYF.

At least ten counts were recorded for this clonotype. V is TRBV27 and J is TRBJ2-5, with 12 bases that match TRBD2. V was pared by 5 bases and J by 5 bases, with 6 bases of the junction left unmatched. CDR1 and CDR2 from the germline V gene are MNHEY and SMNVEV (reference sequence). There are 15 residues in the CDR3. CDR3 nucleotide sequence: TGTGCCAGCAGTCGTCTAGCGGGGGGGAGCGAGACCCAGTACTTC. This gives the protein CASSRLAGGSETQYF.

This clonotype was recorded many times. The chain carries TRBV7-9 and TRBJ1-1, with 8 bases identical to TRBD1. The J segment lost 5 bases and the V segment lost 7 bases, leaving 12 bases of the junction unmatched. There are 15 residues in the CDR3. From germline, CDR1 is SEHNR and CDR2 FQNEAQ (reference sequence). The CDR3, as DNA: TGTGCCAGCACCCACGCCGGGACAGGTGAAACTGAAGCTTTCTTT. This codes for CASTHAGTGETEAFF. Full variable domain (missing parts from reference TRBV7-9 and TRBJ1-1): DTGVSQNPRHKITKRGQNVTFRCDPISEHNRLYWYRQTLGQGPEFLTYFQNEAQLEKSRLLSDRFSAERPKGSFSTLEIQRTEQGDSAMYLCASTHAGTGETEAFFGQGTRLTVV.

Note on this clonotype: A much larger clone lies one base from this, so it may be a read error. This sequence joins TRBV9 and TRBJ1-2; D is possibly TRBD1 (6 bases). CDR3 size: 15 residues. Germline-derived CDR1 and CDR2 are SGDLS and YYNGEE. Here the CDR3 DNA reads TGTGCCAGCAGCGAGGGGGGAGGAACTAACTATGGCGACACCTTC. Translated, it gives CASSEGGGTNYGDTF.

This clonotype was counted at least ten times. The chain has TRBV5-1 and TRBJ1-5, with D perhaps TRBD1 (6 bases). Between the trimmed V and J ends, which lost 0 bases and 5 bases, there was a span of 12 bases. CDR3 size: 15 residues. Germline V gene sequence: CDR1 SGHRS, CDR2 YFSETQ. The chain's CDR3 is CASSLGGGLDQPQHF. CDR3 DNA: TGCGCCAGCAGCTTGGGGGGGGGGCTGGATCAGCCCCAGCATTTT.

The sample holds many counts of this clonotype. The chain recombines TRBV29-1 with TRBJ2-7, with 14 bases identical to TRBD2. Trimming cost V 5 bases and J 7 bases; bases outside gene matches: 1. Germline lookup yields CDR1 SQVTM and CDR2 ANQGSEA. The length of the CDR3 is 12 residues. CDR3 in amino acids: CSVRTSGREQYF. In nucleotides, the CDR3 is TGCAGCGTTAGGACTAGCGGGAGGGAGCAGTACTTC.

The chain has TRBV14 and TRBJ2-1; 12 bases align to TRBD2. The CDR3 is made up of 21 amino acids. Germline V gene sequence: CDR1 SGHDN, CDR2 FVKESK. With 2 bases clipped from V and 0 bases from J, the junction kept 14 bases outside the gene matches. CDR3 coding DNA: TGTGCCAGCAGCCAACCCCCTAGCGGGAGGGCCTGGCTAGGCTCCTACAATGAGCAGTTCTTC. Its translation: CASSQPPSGRAWLGSYNEQFF. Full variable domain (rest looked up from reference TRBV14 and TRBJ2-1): EAGVTQFPSHSVIEKGQTVTLRCDPISGHDNLYWYRRVMGKEIKFLLHFVKESKQDESGMPNNRFLAERTGGTYSTLKVQPAELEDSGVYFCASSQPPSGRAWLGSYNEQFFGPGTRLTVL.

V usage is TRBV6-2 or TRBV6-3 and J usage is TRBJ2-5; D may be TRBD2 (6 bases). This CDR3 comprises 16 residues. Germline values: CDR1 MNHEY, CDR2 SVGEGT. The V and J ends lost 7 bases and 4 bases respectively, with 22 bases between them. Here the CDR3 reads CASTSALAFESETQYF. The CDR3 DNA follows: TGTGCCAGCACTTCCGCGCTAGCGTTCGAGTCAGAGACCCAGTACTTC.

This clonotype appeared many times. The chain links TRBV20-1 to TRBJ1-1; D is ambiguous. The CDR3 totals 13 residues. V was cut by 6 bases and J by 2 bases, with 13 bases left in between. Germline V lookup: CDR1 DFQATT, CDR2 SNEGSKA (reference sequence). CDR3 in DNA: TGCAGTGCAAGCGTGGTGTTAAACACTGAAGCTTTCTTT. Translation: CSASVVLNTEAFF.

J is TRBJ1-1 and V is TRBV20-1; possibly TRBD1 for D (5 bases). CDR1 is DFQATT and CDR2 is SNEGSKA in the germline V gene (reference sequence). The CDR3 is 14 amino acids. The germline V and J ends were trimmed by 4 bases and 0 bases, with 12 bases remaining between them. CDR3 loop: CSAKVPGMNTEAFF. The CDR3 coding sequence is TGCAGTGCTAAGGTGCCAGGGATGAACACTGAAGCTTTCTTT.

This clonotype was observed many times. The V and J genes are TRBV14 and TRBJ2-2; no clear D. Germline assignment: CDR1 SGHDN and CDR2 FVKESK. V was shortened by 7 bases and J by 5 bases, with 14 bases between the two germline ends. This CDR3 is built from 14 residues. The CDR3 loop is CASNTGPPTGELFF. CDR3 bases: TGTGCCAGCAATACCGGGCCTCCGACCGGGGAGCTGTTTTTT.

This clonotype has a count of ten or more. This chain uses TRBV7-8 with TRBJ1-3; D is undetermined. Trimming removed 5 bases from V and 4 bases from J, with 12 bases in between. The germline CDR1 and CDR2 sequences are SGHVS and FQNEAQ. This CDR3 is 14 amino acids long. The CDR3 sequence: CASSISSSGNTIYF. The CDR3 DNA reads TGTGCCAGCAGCATCTCGTCGTCCGGAAACACCATATATTTT.

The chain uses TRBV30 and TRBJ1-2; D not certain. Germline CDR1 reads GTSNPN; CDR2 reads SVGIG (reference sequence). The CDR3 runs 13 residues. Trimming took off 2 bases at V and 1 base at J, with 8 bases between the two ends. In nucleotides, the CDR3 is TGTGCCTGGAGTATGGGTCATAACTATGGCTACACCTTC. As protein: CAWSMGHNYGYTF.

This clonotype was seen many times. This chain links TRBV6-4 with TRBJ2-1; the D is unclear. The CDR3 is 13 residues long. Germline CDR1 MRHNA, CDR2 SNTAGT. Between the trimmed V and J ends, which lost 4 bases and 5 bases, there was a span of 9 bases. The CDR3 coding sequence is TGTGCCAGCAGTGCGCATTTTGACAATGAGCAGTTCTTC. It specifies CASSAHFDNEQFF.

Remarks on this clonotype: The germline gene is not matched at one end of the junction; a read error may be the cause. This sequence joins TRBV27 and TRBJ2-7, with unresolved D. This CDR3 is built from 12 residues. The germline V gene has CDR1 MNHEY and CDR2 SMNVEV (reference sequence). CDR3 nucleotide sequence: TGTACCAGCAGATTATCGGGCTGCGCGGAGTACTTC. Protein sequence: CTSRLSGCAEYF.

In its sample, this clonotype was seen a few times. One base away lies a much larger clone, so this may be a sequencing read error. CDR3 loop: CASSPRPGETQCF. CDR3 DNA sequence: TGCGCCAGCAGCCCGAGACCCGGGGAGACCCAGTGCTTC. V gene TRBV5-1 combines with J gene TRBJ2-5; D possibly corresponds to TRBD2 (5 bases). The CDR3 is made up of 13 amino acids. Germline CDR1 and CDR2: SGHRS and YFSETQ.

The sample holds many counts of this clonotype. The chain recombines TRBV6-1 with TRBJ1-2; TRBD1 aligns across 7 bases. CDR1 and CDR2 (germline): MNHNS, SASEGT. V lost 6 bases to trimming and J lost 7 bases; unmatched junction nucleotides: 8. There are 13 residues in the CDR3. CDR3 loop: CASSRGLLGGYTF. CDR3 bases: TGTGCCAGCAGCAGGGGGTTGTTGGGTGGCTACACCTTC.

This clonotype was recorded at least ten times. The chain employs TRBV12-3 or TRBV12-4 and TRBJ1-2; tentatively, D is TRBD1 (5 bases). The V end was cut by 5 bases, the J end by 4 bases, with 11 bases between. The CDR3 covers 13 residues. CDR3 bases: TGTGCCAGCAGTCCCCCGGGGACCTATGGCTACACCTTC. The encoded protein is CASSPPGTYGYTF.

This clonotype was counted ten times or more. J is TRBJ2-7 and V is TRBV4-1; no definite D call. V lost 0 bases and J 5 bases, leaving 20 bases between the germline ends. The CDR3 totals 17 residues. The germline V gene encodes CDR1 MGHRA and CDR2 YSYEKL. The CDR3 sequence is CASSQEFPAFSGNEQYF. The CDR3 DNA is TGCGCCAGCAGCCAAGAGTTTCCAGCCTTCTCTGGTAACGAGCAGTACTTC.